These 8 T cell receptor beta chains originate from one sample sequenced in a study of T cell responses to AZD1222 COVID-19 vaccine. Repertoires were generated with immunoSEQ multiplex PCR, while TCRdb's copy carries only in-frame clones and drops some. In the table there are approximately 160,000 clones, around 88% of which are singletons. The sequences come from peripheral blood, collected on day 0 of AZD1222 vaccination. Every receptor here comes from an adult in good health.

The chain recombines TRBV7-2 with TRBJ2-2; the D gene could be TRBD1 or TRBD2 (5 bases each). CDR3 size: 13 residues. V lost 4 bases and J lost 5, with 8 bases in between. Looked up from germline, CDR1 is SGHTA and CDR2 is FQGNSA. The CDR3 loop is CASSSWGTGELFF. In DNA form, the CDR3 reads TGTGCCAGCAGCTCGTGGGGGACCGGGGAGCTGTTTTTT.

This clone has only one observation. The rearrangement uses TRBV28 and TRBJ1-4; TRBD1 is a possible D gene (6 bases). Trimming took 6 bases from V and 3 from J, leaving 11 bases between them. The CDR3 has 14 residues. Germline V gene sequence: CDR1 MDHEN, CDR2 SYDVKM. This CDR3 is CASRRDTANEKLFF. The CDR3 coding sequence is TGTGCCAGCAGAAGGGACACGGCTAATGAAAAACTGTTTTTT.

The chain uses TRBV5-1 and TRBJ1-2; TRBD1 might be the D (5 bases). The CDR3 has 11 amino acids. Trimming pared 9 bases from V and 8 bases from J, leaving 14 bases between. The germline gives CDR1 SGHRS, CDR2 YFSETQ. The CDR3 DNA reads TGCGCCACCAAGGGACGTTGGGGCTACACCTTC. Its translation is CATKGRWGYTF.

V usage is TRBV28 and J usage is TRBJ1-5, with D perhaps TRBD1 (6 bases). The CDR3 loop spans 14 amino acids. Germline V gene data show CDR1 as MDHEN and CDR2 as SYDVKM. With 1 base removed from V and 6 bases from J, the gap between germline ends came to 10 bases. The CDR3 DNA is TGTGCCAGCAGTTTATTTGACAGGTCTCAGCCCCAGCATTTT. Protein: CASSLFDRSQPQHF.

The V call is TRBV5-4, the J call TRBJ2-1; 9 positions agree with TRBD2. The CDR3 totals 14 residues. CDR1 and CDR2 from the germline V gene are SGHNT and YYREEE (reference sequence). The V segment lost 3 bases and the J segment 14 bases; nucleotides outside the gene matches: 12. CDR3 sequence: CASSYEGAGGPEFF. The CDR3 DNA is TGTGCCAGCAGCTACGAAGGGGCGGGAGGGCCGGAGTTCTTC.

This clone occurred once. The chain combines TRBV7-2 with TRBJ2-7; D is undetermined. Trimming stripped 1 base from V and 0 bases from J, with 13 bases between. The CDR3 is 16 residues long. Germline V lookup: CDR1 SGHTA, CDR2 FQGNSA. The CDR3 loop is CASSLGPASSSYEQYF. DNA for the CDR3: TGTGCCAGCAGCTTAGGTCCCGCGAGTAGCTCCTACGAGCAGTACTTC.

This sequence joins TRBV12-3 or TRBV12-4 and TRBJ1-2, with a tentative D call TRBD1 (6 bases). Trimming shortened V by 2 bases and J by 4 bases, and 8 bases separated the two germline ends. The CDR3 sequence is 13 residues long. CDR3 amino acids: CASSLQGPYGYTF. The CDR3 DNA reads TGTGCCAGCAGTTTACAGGGGCCCTATGGCTACACCTTC.

This chain joins TRBV7-9 and TRBJ2-5; D might be TRBD1 (6 bases). The CDR3 consists of 14 residues. Germline V lookup: CDR1 SEHNR, CDR2 FQNEAQ (reference sequence). V was clipped by 5 bases and J by 5 bases, with 15 bases between them. The CDR3 bases are TGTGCCAGCAGCCGCGGACAGCTGGGGGAGACCCAGTACTTC. Translating gives CASSRGQLGETQYF. The whole variable domain, remainder taken from reference TRBV7-9 and TRBJ2-5, is DTGVSQNPRHKITKRGQNVTFRCDPISEHNRLYWYRQTLGQGPEFLTYFQNEAQLEKSRLLSDRFSAERPKGSFSTLEIQRTEQGDSAMYLCASSRGQLGETQYFGPGTRLLVL.